These 8 T cell receptor beta chains share one sample of origin, sequenced in a study of Ad26.COV2.S vaccination and SARS-CoV-2 variants. Documented treatment: over 15 received Ad26.COV2.S at low or high dose, single or two shots; 5 received placebo; per-sample allocation not given. Following the first vaccine or placebo injection, samples were taken on day 63. Repertoires were generated with immunoSEQ multiplex PCR, while TCRdb's copy carries only in-frame clones and drops some. Of about 420,000 clones listed, more than 75% are singletons. Source: peripheral blood, taken in a trial of Ad26.COV2.S vaccine versus placebo. Receptors originate from a person aged 18-65 years who received the Ad26.COV2.S COVID-19 vaccine or a placebo.

This chain uses TRBV7-2 with TRBJ2-2, with TRBD1 as a possible D gene (6 bases). This CDR3 comprises 15 residues. V was shortened by 0 bases and J by 5 bases, with 10 bases between the two germline ends. Germline-derived CDR1 and CDR2 are SGHTA and FQGNSA. The CDR3 loop is CASSLAHRGTGELFF. The CDR3 nucleotides read TGTGCCAGCAGCTTAGCGCATAGGGGGACCGGGGAGCTGTTTTTT.

This clone was observed once. This sequence joins TRBV7-3 and TRBJ2-5; D gene unclear. CDR3 length: 14 residues. Germline V gives CDR1 SGHTA, CDR2 FQGTGA. The ends were cut back, 5 bases at V and 3 bases at J, with 13 bases in the middle. CDR3: CASSETGNEETQYF. CDR3 bases: TGTGCCAGCAGCGAAACTGGTAATGAAGAGACCCAGTACTTC. Combining the CDR3 with reference TRBV7-3 and TRBJ2-5 gives the whole variable domain GAGVSQTPSNKVTEKGKYVELRCDPISGHTALYWYRQSLGQGPEFLIYFQGTGAADDSGLPNDRFFAVRPEGSVSTLKIQRTERGDSAVYLCASSETGNEETQYFGPGTRLLVL.

V is TRBV5-4 and J is TRBJ2-3; possibly TRBD2 for D (7 bases). Germline CDR1 reads SGHNT; CDR2 reads YYREEE (reference sequence). V was trimmed by 4 bases and J by 3 bases, leaving 15 bases between them. The CDR3 extends over 15 amino acids. CDR3 DNA sequence: TGTGCCAGCAGCGTCACGGGGGGCGGGACAGATACGCAGTATTTT. Its translation is CASSVTGGGTDTQYF.

The chain is built from TRBV6-2 or TRBV6-3 and TRBJ2-2; possibly TRBD1 for D (6 bases). V lost 5 bases and J 1 base, leaving 17 bases between the germline ends. The CDR3 has 17 amino acids. Germline V gives CDR1 MNHEY, CDR2 SVGEGT. The CDR3 reads CASSPSFGRGNTGELFF. In DNA form, the CDR3 reads TGTGCCAGCAGTCCCTCCTTTGGCAGGGGGAACACCGGGGAGCTGTTTTTT.

This CDR3 reads CASSLGPSSGANVLTF. CDR3 sequence (DNA): TGCGCCAGCAGCCTAGGGCCCAGCTCTGGGGCCAACGTCCTGACTTTC. The chain employs TRBV5-1 and TRBJ2-6; no definite D call. Germline CDR1 reads SGHRS; CDR2 reads YFSETQ. The germline V and J ends were trimmed by 4 bases and 0 bases, with 11 bases remaining between them. The CDR3 covers 16 residues.

The V gene is TRBV4-3, the J gene TRBJ1-3; D is ambiguous. Germline values: CDR1 LGHNA, CDR2 YSLEER. This CDR3 has 13 residues. Trimming took off 0 bases at V and 6 bases at J, with 6 bases between the two ends. CDR3 protein: CASSQDRSNTIYF. The CDR3 coding sequence is TGCGCCAGCAGCCAAGATCGATCAAACACCATATATTTT.

This chain joins TRBV12-3 or TRBV12-4 and TRBJ2-2, with a possible D match to TRBD2 (5 bases). The V gene lost 10 bases and the J gene lost 3 bases, with 12 bases spanning the gap. The CDR3 spans 13 residues. CDR3: CANGLADTGELFF. The CDR3 DNA follows: TGTGCCAACGGGCTAGCTGACACCGGGGAGCTGTTTTTT.

The V call is TRBV10-1, the J call TRBJ2-3; D is possibly TRBD1 (6 bases). From germline, CDR1 is WNHNN and CDR2 SYGVQD (reference sequence). Trimming pared 4 bases from V and 1 base from J, leaving 12 bases between. This CDR3 is 15 amino acids long. Written as DNA, the CDR3 is TGCGCCAGCAGTGTAACAGGGTTCGGCACAGATACGCAGTATTTT. It encodes CASSVTGFGTDTQYF.